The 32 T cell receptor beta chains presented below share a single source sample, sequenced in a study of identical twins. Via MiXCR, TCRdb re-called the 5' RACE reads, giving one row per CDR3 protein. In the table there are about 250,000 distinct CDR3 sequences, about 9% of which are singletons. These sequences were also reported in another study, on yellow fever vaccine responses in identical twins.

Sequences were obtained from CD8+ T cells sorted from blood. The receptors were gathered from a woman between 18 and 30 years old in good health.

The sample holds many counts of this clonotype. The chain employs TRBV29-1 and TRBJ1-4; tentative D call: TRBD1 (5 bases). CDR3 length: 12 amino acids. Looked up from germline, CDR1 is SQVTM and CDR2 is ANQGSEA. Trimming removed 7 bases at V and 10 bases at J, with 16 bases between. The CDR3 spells CSAWDGDGKLFF. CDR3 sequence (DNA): TGCAGCGCCTGGGATGGGGACGGAAAACTGTTTTTT.

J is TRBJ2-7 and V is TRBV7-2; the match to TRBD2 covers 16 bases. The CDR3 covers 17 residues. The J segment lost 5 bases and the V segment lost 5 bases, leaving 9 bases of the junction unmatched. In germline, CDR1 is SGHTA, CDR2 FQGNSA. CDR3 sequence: CASSRPGTSGRADEQYF. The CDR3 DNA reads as TGTGCCAGCAGCCGCCCCGGGACTAGCGGGAGGGCCGACGAGCAGTACTTC.

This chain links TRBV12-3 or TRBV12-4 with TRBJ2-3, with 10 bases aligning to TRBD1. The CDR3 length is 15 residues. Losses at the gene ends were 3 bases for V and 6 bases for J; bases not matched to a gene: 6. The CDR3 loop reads CASSFLTGGRDTQYF. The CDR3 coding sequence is TGTGCCAGCAGTTTCCTGACAGGGGGCCGGGATACGCAGTATTTT.

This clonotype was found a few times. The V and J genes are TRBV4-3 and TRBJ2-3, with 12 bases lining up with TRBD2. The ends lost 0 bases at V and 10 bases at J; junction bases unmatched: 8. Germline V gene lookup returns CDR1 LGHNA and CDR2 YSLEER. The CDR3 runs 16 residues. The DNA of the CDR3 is TGCGCCAGCAGCCAAGATAGAGGACTAGCGGGAACTGCGCAGTATTTT. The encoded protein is CASSQDRGLAGTAQYF.

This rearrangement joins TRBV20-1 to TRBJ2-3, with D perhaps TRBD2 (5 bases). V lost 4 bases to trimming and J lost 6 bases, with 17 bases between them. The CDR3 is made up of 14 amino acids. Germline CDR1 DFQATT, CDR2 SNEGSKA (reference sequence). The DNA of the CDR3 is TGCAGTGCTACCCATAGCGTGAAGACTGATACGCAGTATTTT. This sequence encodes CSATHSVKTDTQYF.

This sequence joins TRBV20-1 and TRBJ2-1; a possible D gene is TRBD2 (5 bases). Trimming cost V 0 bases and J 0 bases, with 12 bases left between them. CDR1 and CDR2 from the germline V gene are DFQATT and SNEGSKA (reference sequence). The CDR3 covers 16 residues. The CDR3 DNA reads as TGCAGTGCTAGAGACACCGACTACATCTCCTACAATGAGCAGTTCTTC. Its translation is CSARDTDYISYNEQFF.

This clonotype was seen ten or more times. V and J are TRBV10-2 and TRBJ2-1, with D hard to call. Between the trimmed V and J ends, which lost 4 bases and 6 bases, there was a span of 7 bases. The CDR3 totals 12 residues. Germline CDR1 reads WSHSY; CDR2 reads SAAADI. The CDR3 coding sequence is TGCGCCAGCAGTGCGGGCTCCAATGAGCAGTTCTTC. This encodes CASSAGSNEQFF.

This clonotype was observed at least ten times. The CDR3: CASSYPGGEQYF. For the CDR3, the DNA is TGTGCCAGCAGTTATCCCGGAGGAGAGCAGTACTTC. The chain is built from TRBV28 and TRBJ2-7; TRBD2 might be the D (5 bases). The CDR3 extends over 12 amino acids. Deletions cut 4 bases from V and 7 bases from J, with 11 bases between. Per the germline V gene, CDR1 is MDHEN and CDR2 is SYDVKM. The variable domain in full, with the rest retrieved from reference TRBV28 and TRBJ2-7, is DVKVTQSSRYLVKRTGEKVFLECVQDMDHENMFWYRQDPGLGLRLIYFSYDVKMKEKGDIPEGYSVSREKKERFSLILESASTNQTSMYLCASSYPGGEQYFGPGTRLTVT.

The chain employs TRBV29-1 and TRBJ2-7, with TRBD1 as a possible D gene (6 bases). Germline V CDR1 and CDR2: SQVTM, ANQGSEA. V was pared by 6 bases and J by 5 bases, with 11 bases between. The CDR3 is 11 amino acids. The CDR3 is CSVQGLNEQYF. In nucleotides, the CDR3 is TGCAGCGTACAGGGTCTTAACGAGCAGTACTTC.

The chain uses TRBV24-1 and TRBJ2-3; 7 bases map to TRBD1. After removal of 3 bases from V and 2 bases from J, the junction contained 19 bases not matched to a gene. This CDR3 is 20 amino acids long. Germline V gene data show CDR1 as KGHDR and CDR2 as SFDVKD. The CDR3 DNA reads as TGTGCCACCAGTGATCCCTCCGGGACAGTCCTCTCGGGGTTCACAGATACGCAGTATTTT. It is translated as CATSDPSGTVLSGFTDTQYF.

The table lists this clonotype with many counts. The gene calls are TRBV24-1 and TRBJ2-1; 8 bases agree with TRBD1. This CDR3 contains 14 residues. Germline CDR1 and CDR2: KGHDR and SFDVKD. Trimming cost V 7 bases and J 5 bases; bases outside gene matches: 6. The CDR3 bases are TGTGCCACCAGCCCGGGACAGGATGACAATGAGCAGTTCTTC. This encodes CATSPGQDDNEQFF.

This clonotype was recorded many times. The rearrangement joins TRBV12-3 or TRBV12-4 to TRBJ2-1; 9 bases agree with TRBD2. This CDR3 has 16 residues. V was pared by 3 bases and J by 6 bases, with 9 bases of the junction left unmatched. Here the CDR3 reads CASSFRGSGSFNEQFF. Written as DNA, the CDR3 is TGTGCCAGCAGTTTCCGTGGTAGCGGGAGCTTCAATGAGCAGTTCTTC.

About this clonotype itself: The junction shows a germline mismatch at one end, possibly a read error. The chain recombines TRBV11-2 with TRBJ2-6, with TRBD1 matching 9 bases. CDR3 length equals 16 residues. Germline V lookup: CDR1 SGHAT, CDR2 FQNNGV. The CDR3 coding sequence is TGTGCCAGCAGCCATACAGGGGGCTCTTGGGCCAACGTCCTGACTTTC. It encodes CASSHTGGSWANVLTF. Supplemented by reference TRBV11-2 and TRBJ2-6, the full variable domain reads EAGVAQSPRYKIIEKRQSVAFWCNPISGHATLYWYQQILGQGPKLLIQFQNNGVVDDSQLPKDRFSAERLKGVDSTLKIQPAKLEDSAVYLCASSHTGGSWANVLTFGAGSRLTVL.

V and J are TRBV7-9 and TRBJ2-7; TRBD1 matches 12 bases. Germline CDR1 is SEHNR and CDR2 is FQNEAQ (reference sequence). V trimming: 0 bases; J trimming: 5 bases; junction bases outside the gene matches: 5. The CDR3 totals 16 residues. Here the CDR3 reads CASSLASGTGGDEQYF. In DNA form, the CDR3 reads TGTGCCAGCAGCTTAGCCTCCGGGACAGGGGGCGACGAGCAGTACTTC.

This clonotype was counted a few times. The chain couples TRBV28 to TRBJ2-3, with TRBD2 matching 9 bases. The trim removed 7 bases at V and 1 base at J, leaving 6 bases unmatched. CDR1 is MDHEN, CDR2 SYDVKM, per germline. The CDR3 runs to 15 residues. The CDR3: CASTLAGDRTDTQYF. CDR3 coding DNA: TGTGCCAGCACGTTAGCGGGGGATCGCACAGATACGCAGTATTTT.

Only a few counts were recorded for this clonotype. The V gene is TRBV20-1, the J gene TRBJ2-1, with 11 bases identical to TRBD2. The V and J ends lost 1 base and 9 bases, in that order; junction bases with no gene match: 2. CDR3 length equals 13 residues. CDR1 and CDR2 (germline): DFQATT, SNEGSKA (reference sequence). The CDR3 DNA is TGCAGTGCTAGAGGACTAGCGGGGTTTGAGCAGTTCTTC. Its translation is CSARGLAGFEQFF.

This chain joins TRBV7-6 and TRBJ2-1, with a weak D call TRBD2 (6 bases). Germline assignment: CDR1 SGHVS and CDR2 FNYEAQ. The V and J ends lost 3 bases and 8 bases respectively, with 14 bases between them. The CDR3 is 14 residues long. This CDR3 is CASSFNRGNDEQFF. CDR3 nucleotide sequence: TGTGCCAGCAGCTTTAATCGCGGGAACGATGAGCAGTTCTTC.

The CDR3 sequence: CASSQDSGGVNTEAFF. The CDR3, as DNA: TGCGCCAGCAGCCAAGATTCAGGGGGGGTGAACACTGAAGCTTTCTTT. V is TRBV4-3 and J is TRBJ1-1, with 7 bases aligning to TRBD1. Per the germline V gene, CDR1 is LGHNA and CDR2 is YSLEER. V shed 0 bases, J shed 0 bases, and the junction held 4 bases outside the gene matches. This CDR3 has 16 residues.

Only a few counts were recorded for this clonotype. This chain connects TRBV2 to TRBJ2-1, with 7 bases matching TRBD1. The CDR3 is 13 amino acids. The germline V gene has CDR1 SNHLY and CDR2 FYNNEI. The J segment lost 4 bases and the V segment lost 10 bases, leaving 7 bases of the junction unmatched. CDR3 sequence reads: CAIQTGNYNEQFF. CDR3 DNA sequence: TGTGCCATCCAGACAGGGAATTACAATGAGCAGTTCTTC.

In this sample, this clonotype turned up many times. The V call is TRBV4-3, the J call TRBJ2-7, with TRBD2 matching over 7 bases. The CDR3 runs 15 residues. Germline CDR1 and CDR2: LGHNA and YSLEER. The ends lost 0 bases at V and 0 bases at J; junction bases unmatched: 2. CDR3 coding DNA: TGCGCCAGCAGCCAAGACAGGGAGGGCTCCTACGAGCAGTACTTC. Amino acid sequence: CASSQDREGSYEQYF.

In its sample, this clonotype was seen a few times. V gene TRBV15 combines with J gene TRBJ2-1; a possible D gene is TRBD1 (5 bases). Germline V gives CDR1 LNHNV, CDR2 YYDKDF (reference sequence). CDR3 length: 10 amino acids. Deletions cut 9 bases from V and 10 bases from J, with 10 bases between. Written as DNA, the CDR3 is TGTGCCACGGGGCCTACAGAGCAGTTCTTC. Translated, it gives CATGPTEQFF.

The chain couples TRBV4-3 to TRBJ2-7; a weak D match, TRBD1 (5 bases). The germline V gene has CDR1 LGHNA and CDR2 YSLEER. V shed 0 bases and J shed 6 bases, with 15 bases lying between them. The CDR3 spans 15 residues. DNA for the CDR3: TGCGCCAGCAGCCAAGATTCAGGGCTAGTCGGCGAGCAGTACTTC. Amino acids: CASSQDSGLVGEQYF.

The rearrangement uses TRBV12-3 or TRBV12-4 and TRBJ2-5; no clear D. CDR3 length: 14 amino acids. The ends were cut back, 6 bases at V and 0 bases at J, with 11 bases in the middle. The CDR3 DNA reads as TGTGCCAGCAGCCTAGGACCGAACCAAGAGACCCAGTACTTC. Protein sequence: CASSLGPNQETQYF.

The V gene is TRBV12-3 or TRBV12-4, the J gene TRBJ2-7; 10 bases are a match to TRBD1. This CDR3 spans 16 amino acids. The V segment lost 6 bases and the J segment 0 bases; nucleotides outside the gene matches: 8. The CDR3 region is CASRPGTGASSYEQYF. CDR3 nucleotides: TGTGCCAGCAGACCCGGGACAGGGGCTTCCTCCTACGAGCAGTACTTC.

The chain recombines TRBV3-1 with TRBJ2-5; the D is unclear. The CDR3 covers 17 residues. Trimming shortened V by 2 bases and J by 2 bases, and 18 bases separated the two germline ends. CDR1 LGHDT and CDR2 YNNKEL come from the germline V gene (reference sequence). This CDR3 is CASSQPTRFTPQETQYF. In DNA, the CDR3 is TGTGCCAGCAGCCAACCTACTCGATTCACCCCACAAGAGACCCAGTACTTC.

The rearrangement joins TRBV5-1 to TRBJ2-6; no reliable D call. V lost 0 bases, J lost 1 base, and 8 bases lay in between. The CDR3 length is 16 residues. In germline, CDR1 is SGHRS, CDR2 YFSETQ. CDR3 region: CASSLETDSGANVLTF. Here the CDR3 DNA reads TGCGCCAGCAGCTTGGAAACAGATTCTGGGGCCAACGTCCTGACTTTC. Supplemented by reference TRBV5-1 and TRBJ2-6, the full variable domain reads KAGVTQTPRYLIKTRGQQVTLSCSPISGHRSVSWYQQTPGQGLQFLFEYFSETQRNKGNFPGRFSGRQFSNSRSEMNVSTLELGDSALYLCASSLETDSGANVLTFGAGSRLTVL.

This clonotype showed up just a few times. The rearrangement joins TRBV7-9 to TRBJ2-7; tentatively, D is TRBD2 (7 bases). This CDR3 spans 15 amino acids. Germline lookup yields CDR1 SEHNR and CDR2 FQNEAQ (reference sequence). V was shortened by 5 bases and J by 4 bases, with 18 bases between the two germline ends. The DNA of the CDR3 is TGTGCCAGCAGCGGTACCCCGGGGGGCAGGTACGAGCAGTACTTC. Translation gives CASSGTPGGRYEQYF.

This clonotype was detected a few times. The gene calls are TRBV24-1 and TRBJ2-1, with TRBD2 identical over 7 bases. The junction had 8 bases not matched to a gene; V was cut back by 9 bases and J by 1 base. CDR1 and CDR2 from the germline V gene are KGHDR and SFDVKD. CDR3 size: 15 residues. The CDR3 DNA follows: TGTGCCACCCAAGTGGCGGGAGAGTCCTACAATGAGCAGTTCTTC. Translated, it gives CATQVAGESYNEQFF.

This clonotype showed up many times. The CDR3, as DNA: TGTGCCAGCAGCTATCGGGTTAGCGGCGCTAGCACAGATACGCAGTATTTT. This sequence encodes CASSYRVSGASTDTQYF. The chain carries TRBV7-2 and TRBJ2-3; possible D gene TRBD2, 6 bases. This CDR3 comprises 17 residues. Between the trimmed V and J ends, which lost 4 bases and 0 bases, there was a span of 17 bases. Germline V gene lookup returns CDR1 SGHTA and CDR2 FQGNSA.

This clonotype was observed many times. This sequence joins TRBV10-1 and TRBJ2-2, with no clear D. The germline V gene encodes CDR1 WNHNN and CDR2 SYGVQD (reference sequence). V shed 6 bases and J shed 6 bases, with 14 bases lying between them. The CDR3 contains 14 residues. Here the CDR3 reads CASSKEYSPGELFF. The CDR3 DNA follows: TGCGCCAGCAGCAAGGAATATAGTCCCGGGGAGCTGTTTTTT.

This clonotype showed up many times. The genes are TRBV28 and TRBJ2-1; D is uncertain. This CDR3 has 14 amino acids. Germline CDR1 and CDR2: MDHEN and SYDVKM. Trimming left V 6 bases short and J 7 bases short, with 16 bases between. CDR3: CASSHTGLKNEQFF. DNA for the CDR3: TGTGCCAGCAGCCACACTGGGTTGAAGAATGAGCAGTTCTTC.

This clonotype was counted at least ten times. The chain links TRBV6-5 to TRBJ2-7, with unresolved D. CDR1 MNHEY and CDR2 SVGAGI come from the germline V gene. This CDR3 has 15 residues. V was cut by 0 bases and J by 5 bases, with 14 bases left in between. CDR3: CASSYSKNRANEQYF. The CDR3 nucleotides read TGTGCCAGCAGTTACTCGAAAAATCGGGCGAACGAGCAGTACTTC.